Each of the 20 T cell receptor beta chains below was sequenced from the same sample in a study of T cell clonality in common variable immunodeficiency. Profiling relied on immunoSEQ multiplex PCR, and the TCRdb table lists in-frame clones only, not all of them. This repertoire holds tens of thousands of clones, and none appear only once. The sequenced sample was peripheral blood mononuclear cells. The receptors come from a person aged 18 to 69 in good health.

This clone was observed many times. The CDR3 DNA, read in part, is TGTGCCAGTAGTACCGGGACAGGGAACGAG. Its translation: CASSTGTGNE. The CDR3, in full, reads CASSTGTGNEQYF. The chain employs TRBV19 and TRBJ2-7, with 9 positions matching TRBD1. From the germline J gene comes the end of the CDR3, since the read stops 3 residues before it. The junction had 3 bases not matched to a gene; V was cut back by 4 bases and J by 5 bases. The germline CDR1 and CDR2 sequences are LNHDA and SQIVND (reference sequence). The CDR3 sequence is 13 residues long.

This clone was observed many times. The read finishes 3 residues shy of the CDR3 end, and the germline J gene is used to complete it. The chain links TRBV14 to TRBJ2-3, with unresolved D. This CDR3 spans 12 amino acids. Looked up from germline, CDR1 is SGHDN and CDR2 is FVKESK. The V gene lost 0 bases and the J gene lost 8 bases, with 6 bases spanning the gap. The CDR3 is CASSQDAVTQYF. CDR3 bases read: TGTGCCAGCAGCCAAGATGCGGTTACG.

This clone was detected many times. The CDR3 end is not reached by the read, which stops 3 residues before it; the germline J gene fills it in. The genes are TRBV5-5 and TRBJ2-7; D not certain. Germline assignment: CDR1 SGHKS and CDR2 YYEKEE (reference sequence). V shed 2 bases and J shed 0 bases, with 12 bases lying between them. This CDR3 has 15 amino acids. CDR3 DNA, as far as it was read: TGTGCCAGCAGCTTCTCGTTAGCTCACTCCTACGAG. This translates into CASSFSLAHSYE. In full, the CDR3 is CASSFSLAHSYEQYF.

This clone was picked up many times. Read coverage stops 3 residues before the CDR3 terminus; the germline J gene supplies the remainder. V usage is TRBV12-3 or TRBV12-4 and J usage is TRBJ1-6; unclear D gene. The V and J ends lost 5 bases and 10 bases respectively, with 9 bases between them. The CDR3 consists of 12 residues. CDR3 DNA (partial): TGTGCCAGCAGTACAAGGTTGTCACCC. Amino acid sequence: CASSTRLSP. The whole CDR3 protein reads CASSTRLSPLHF.

In its sample, this clone was seen many times. The read ends 3 residues shy of where the CDR3 ends; the end is completed using the germline J gene. The gene calls are TRBV19 and TRBJ2-6, with D perhaps TRBD1 (5 bases). Germline CDR1 reads LNHDA; CDR2 reads SQIVND (reference sequence). Trimming took off 1 base at V and 1 base at J, with 17 bases between the two ends. CDR3 length: 19 residues. Here the CDR3 reads CASSIVAGRRSSGANVLTF. CDR3 DNA, as far as it was read: TGTGCCAGTAGTATAGTGGCAGGGCGTAGGAGTTCTGGGGCCAACGTC.

In its sample, this clone was seen many times. The CDR3 is cut off 3 residues early in the read; its end comes from the germline J gene. The genes are TRBV19 and TRBJ2-3; 9 bases map to TRBD1. The CDR3 contains 15 residues. V lost 6 bases, J lost 2 bases, and 6 bases stayed unmatched. Per germline, CDR1 LNHDA and CDR2 SQIVND (reference sequence). This CDR3 is CASSPGQGYTDTQYF. The sequenced part of the CDR3 DNA is TGTGCCAGTAGCCCGGGACAGGGATACACAGATACG.

This clone was observed at least ten times. Partial CDR3 DNA: TGCAGTGCTAAAGGGACTAGCGGGAGATACGAG. Protein: CSAKGTSGRYE. From start to end, the CDR3 is CSAKGTSGRYEQYF. J is TRBJ2-7 and V is TRBV20-1, with 14 bases that match TRBD2. The read gets to within 3 residues of the CDR3 end, and the germline J gene fills in the rest. CDR1 and CDR2 (germline): DFQATT, SNEGSKA (reference sequence). The CDR3 extends over 14 amino acids. The J segment lost 4 bases and the V segment lost 4 bases, leaving 3 bases of the junction unmatched.

This clone was seen many times. The read halts 3 residues ahead of the CDR3 end, with the missing end drawn from the germline J gene. The chain employs TRBV30 and TRBJ2-2, with D possibly TRBD1 on 6 matching bases. Germline V gene lookup returns CDR1 GTSNPN and CDR2 SVGIG (reference sequence). This CDR3 contains 12 residues. V shed 4 bases and J shed 3 bases, with 6 bases lying between them. This chain's CDR3 is CAWTGDTGELFF. Partial CDR3 DNA: TGTGCCTGGACAGGGGACACCGGGGAG.

In this sample, this clone turned up many times. The CDR3 is cut off 3 residues early in the read; its end comes from the germline J gene. The chain links TRBV12-3 or TRBV12-4 to TRBJ2-1; TRBD1 agrees at 10 bases. Trimming cost V 1 base and J 6 bases; bases outside gene matches: 3. The CDR3 sequence is 15 residues long. The CDR3 is CASSLGDRGGNEQFF. The part of the CDR3 DNA that was read is TGTGCCAGCAGTTTAGGGGACAGGGGTGGCAATGAG.

In this sample, this clone turned up many times. The CDR3 end lies 3 residues beyond the end of the read and is filled in from the germline J gene. The V call is TRBV9, the J call TRBJ2-3; D uncertain. CDR1 is SGDLS and CDR2 is YYNGEE in the germline V gene. The CDR3 length is 15 residues. The V and J ends lost 4 bases and 0 bases respectively, with 12 bases between them. The covered CDR3 bases are TGTGCCAGCAGCACTTCCGCCTCTAGCACAGATACG. It translates to CASSTSASSTDT. In full, the CDR3 is CASSTSASSTDTQYF.

This clone was recorded at least ten times. The DNA ends 3 residues before the CDR3 does, and the rest of the CDR3 is filled in from the germline J gene. This rearrangement joins TRBV7-2 to TRBJ2-7; the D gene is possibly TRBD2 (5 bases). CDR1 is SGHTA and CDR2 is FQGNSA in the germline V gene. The CDR3 sequence is 15 residues long. Trimming pared 4 bases from V and 6 bases from J, leaving 19 bases between. The CDR3 loop is CASSSRTVSAGEQYF. The CDR3 bases that were read are TGTGCCAGCAGCTCCCGGACTGTTTCGGCCGGCGAG.

This clone has at least ten counts. From the germline J gene comes the end of the CDR3, since the read stops 3 residues before it. This chain uses TRBV10-3 with TRBJ2-2; TRBD1 or TRBD2 may be the D gene (6 bases each). The length of the CDR3 is 12 residues. Germline CDR1 ENHRY, CDR2 SYGVKD. V lost 11 bases, J lost 4 bases, and 11 bases lay in between. The sequenced CDR3 bases are TGTGCCCTCGGAGGGGGCACCGGGGAG. Translation gives CALGGGTGE. The whole CDR3 is CALGGGTGELFF.

This clone occurred many times. The DNA ends 3 residues before the CDR3 does, and the rest of the CDR3 is filled in from the germline J gene. This chain links TRBV6-2 or TRBV6-3 with TRBJ2-7; possibly TRBD1 for D (8 bases). CDR1 and CDR2 (germline): MNHEY, SVGEGT. V was cut by 8 bases and J by 4 bases, with 18 bases left in between. The CDR3 extends over 14 amino acids. The sequenced CDR3 bases are TGTGCCAGCCCCTCACAGGGGGGGAGGTACGAG. This translates into CASPSQGGRYE. The entire CDR3 protein is CASPSQGGRYEQYF.

This clone was observed many times. The missing CDR3 end, 3 residues past where the read stops, is filled in from the germline J gene. The chain links TRBV20-1 to TRBJ2-2; TRBD2 matches at 7 bases. CDR1 DFQATT and CDR2 SNEGSKA come from the germline V gene (reference sequence). Losses at the gene ends were 2 bases for V and 5 bases for J; bases not matched to a gene: 5. This CDR3 is built from 14 residues. The chain's CDR3 is CSARTGGWTGELFF. Partial CDR3 DNA: TGCAGTGCTAGAACGGGGGGATGGACCGGGGAG.

This clone has at least ten counts. Read data end 3 residues before the CDR3 end; the end is taken from the germline J gene. The same CDR3 also results from other DNA sequences found in this sample. The rearrangement links TRBV7-2 to TRBJ2-7; 8 bases are a match to TRBD2. The CDR3 totals 14 residues. J was trimmed by 2 bases and V by 5 bases; bases with no gene match: 5. CDR1 and CDR2 (germline): SGHTA, FQGNSA. The CDR3 spells CASSLLAGTYEQYF. CDR3 DNA (partial): TGTGCCAGCAGCCTTCTAGCGGGCACCTACGAG.

This clone showed up many times. The read finishes 3 residues shy of the CDR3 end, and the germline J gene is used to complete it. The chain is built from TRBV5-1 and TRBJ2-3; 12 nucleotides align to TRBD2. V was pared by 3 bases and J by 0 bases, with 2 bases of the junction left unmatched. The CDR3 extends over 16 amino acids. Germline V gene lookup returns CDR1 SGHRS and CDR2 YFSETQ. This chain's CDR3 is CASSSGLAGSTDTQYF. CDR3 DNA, as far as it was read: TGCGCCAGCAGCTCCGGACTAGCGGGAAGCACAGATACG.

This clone was counted a few times. The observed sequence ends 3 residues before the CDR3 terminus, with the missing tail filled in from the germline J gene. This chain connects TRBV20-1 to TRBJ1-2; 8 nucleotides agree with TRBD1. The CDR3 contains 14 residues. V lost 5 bases to trimming and J lost 3 bases; unmatched junction nucleotides: 8. Germline CDR1 is DFQATT and CDR2 is SNEGSKA (reference sequence). The CDR3: CSASQTGADYGYTF. Incomplete CDR3 DNA: TGCAGTGCTTCCCAGACAGGGGCGGACTATGGC.

This clone occurred many times. The CDR3 extends 3 residues past the end of the read, so its final part is completed from the germline J gene. The V gene is TRBV4-1, the J gene TRBJ2-1; D might be TRBD1 (5 bases). Trimming left V 0 bases short and J 4 bases short, with 13 bases between. The CDR3 consists of 16 residues. CDR1 MGHRA and CDR2 YSYEKL come from the germline V gene. The sequenced CDR3 bases are TGCGCCAGCAGCCAAGATTTACGACAGCCATACAATGAG. Protein: CASSQDLRQPYNE. The full CDR3 protein reads CASSQDLRQPYNEQFF.

This clone appeared many times. The CDR3 end falls 3 residues outside the read, so it is completed with the germline J gene. The gene calls are TRBV10-3 and TRBJ2-1, with 9 positions matching TRBD2. This CDR3 is built from 18 residues. The trim removed 0 bases at V and 3 bases at J, leaving 9 bases unmatched. Germline V gene sequence: CDR1 ENHRY, CDR2 SYGVKD. CDR3 bases read: TGTGCCATCAGTGAGTCAAAGGGGACTAGCCATCACTACAATGAG. Translated, it gives CAISESKGTSHHYNE. In full, the CDR3 is CAISESKGTSHHYNEQFF.

This clone was recorded a few times. From the germline J gene comes the end of the CDR3, since the read stops 3 residues before it. V is TRBV29-1 and J is TRBJ1-3; no reliable D call. Germline V lookup: CDR1 SQVTM, CDR2 ANQGSEA. This CDR3 is 14 amino acids long. V lost 0 bases and J 4 bases, leaving 10 bases between the germline ends. The CDR3 loop reads CSVEDRWAGNTIYF. CDR3 DNA, as far as it was read: TGCAGCGTTGAAGATCGGTGGGCAGGAAACACC.